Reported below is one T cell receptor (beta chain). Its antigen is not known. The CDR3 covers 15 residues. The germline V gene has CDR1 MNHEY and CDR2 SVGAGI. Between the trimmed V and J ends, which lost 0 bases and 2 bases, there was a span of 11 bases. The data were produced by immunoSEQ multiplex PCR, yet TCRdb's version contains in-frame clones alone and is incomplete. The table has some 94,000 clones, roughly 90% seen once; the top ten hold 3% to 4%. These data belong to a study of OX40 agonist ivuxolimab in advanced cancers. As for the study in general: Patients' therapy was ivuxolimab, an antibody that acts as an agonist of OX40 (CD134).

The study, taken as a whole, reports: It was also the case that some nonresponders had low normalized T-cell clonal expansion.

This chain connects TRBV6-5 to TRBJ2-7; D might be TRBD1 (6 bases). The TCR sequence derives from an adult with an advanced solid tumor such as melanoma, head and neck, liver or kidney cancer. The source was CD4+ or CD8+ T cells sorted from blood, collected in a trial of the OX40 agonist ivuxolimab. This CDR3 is CASSYSVGGAYEQYF. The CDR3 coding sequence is TGTGCCAGCAGTTACTCCGTAGGGGGAGCCTACGAGCAGTACTTC.